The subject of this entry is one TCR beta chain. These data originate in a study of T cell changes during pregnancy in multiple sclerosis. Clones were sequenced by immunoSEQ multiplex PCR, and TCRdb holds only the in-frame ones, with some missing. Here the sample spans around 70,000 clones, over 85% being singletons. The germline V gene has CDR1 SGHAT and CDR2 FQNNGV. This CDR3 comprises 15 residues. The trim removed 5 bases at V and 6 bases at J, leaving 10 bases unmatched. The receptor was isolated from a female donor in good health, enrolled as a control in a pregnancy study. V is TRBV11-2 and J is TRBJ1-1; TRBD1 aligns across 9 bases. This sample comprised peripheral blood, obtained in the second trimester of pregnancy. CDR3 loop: CASSTRTGAAAEAFF. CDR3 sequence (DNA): TGTGCCAGCAGCACTCGGACAGGGGCGGCAGCTGAAGCTTTCTTT.